This TCR beta chain was documented in a study of siplizumab effects on memory and regulatory T cells. The assay was immunoSEQ multiplex PCR, and TCRdb's table has in-frame clones only and misses some. Of approximately 92,000 clones listed, 90% to 95% are singletons. Germline V CDR1 and CDR2: SNHLY, FYNNEI. V was shortened by 8 bases and J by 0 bases, with 14 bases between the two germline ends. This CDR3 has 14 amino acids. On this clone itself: Antigen specificity is unknown.

Study-level findings and limits: No functional test confirmed suppression by proliferating siplizumab-culture Tregs.

The chain recombines TRBV2 with TRBJ2-7; tentative D call: TRBD2 (6 bases). Specimen: non-Treg CD4+ T cells sorted from blood. This TCR derives from a human donor in good health. The CDR3 sequence is CASRREPASYEQYF. The CDR3 region has the DNA TGTGCCAGCCGTCGGGAGCCCGCCTCCTACGAGCAGTACTTC.